This entry features one T cell receptor beta chain sequence. As yet, its antigen is unknown. The donors comprised healthy bone marrow donors. This specimen comes from a study of cytomegalovirus exposure and HLA in healthy donors. Study details: A previous analysis identified approximately 110 million unique TCR beta sequences derived from around 180 million T cells. The study's findings and limits: An ancestry cluster, one associated with Asian ancestry, reportedly showed fewer N-insertions than the roughly 670-donor mean in a later analysis.

PCR employed 60 Vbeta and 13 Jbeta primers. Data came from immunoSEQ multiplex PCR; TCRdb stores just in-frame clones and leaves some out. The sample carries some 160,000 clones, roughly four fifths recorded once. V was trimmed by 8 bases and J by 4 bases, leaving 17 bases between them. The CDR3 extends over 14 amino acids. CDR1 is MNHNS and CDR2 is SASEGT in the germline V gene. Sequenced: PBMCs. The rearrangement uses TRBV6-1 and TRBJ1-2; a possible D gene is TRBD1 (5 bases). The origin of this receptor is a male donor in good health and CMV-seropositive. CDR3: CASVRDLLGYGYTF. The CDR3 DNA sequence: TGTGCCAGCGTGCGGGACCTCTTGGGCTATGGCTACACCTTC.